The next 28 T cell receptor beta chains were all read from a single sample in a study of cytomegalovirus exposure and HLA in healthy donors. A multiplex PCR was run with 60 Vbeta primers and 13 Jbeta primers. The method was immunoSEQ multiplex PCR; TCRdb's version includes in-frame clones alone and lacks a portion of them. This sample's clone table lists about 200,000 clones. The sample was PBMCs. Source of these receptors: a boy aged 10-17 years in good health and CMV-seronegative.

The DNA for the CDR3 is TGCGCCAGCAGCTTAGTAGATAACTATGGCTACACCTTC. This translates into CASSLVDNYGYTF. The rearrangement links TRBV5-1 to TRBJ1-2; D not resolved. V lost 2 bases and J 1 base, leaving 6 bases between the germline ends. CDR3 length: 13 amino acids. Germline V lookup: CDR1 SGHRS, CDR2 YFSETQ. Together with reference TRBV5-1 and TRBJ1-2, the CDR3 gives the full variable domain: KAGVTQTPRYLIKTRGQQVTLSCSPISGHRSVSWYQQTPGQGLQFLFEYFSETQRNKGNFPGRFSGRQFSNSRSEMNVSTLELGDSALYLCASSLVDNYGYTFGSGTRLTVV.

J is TRBJ1-2 and V is TRBV2; D ambiguous. Trimming took off 7 bases at V and 4 bases at J, with 10 bases between the two ends. The germline V gene encodes CDR1 SNHLY and CDR2 FYNNEI. This CDR3 spans 12 amino acids. CDR3 DNA: TGTGCCAGCATCACGGGTGGCTATGGCTACACCTTC. Its protein product is CASITGGYGYTF.

The chain carries TRBV30 and TRBJ2-5, with 12 nucleotides matching TRBD2. Germline CDR1 GTSNPN, CDR2 SVGIG (reference sequence). This CDR3 comprises 14 residues. V dropped 7 bases and J dropped 3; count of bases not matched to a gene: 6. Here the CDR3 reads CAFPRLAGEETQYF. CDR3 nucleotides: TGTGCCTTCCCGAGACTAGCGGGGGAAGAGACCCAGTACTTC.

J is TRBJ2-7 and V is TRBV7-8; 10 positions agree with TRBD2. V shed 5 bases, J shed 5 bases, and the junction held 15 bases outside the gene matches. Germline V CDR1 and CDR2: SGHVS, FQNEAQ. CDR3 length: 17 residues. Here the CDR3 DNA reads TGTGCCAGCAGCCCCGGGCGGACAGCGGGGGGGCTTGACGAGCAGTACTTC. Its protein is CASSPGRTAGGLDEQYF.

The CDR3 coding sequence is TGTGCCAGCAGTTACGGGGGGGCCGACACCGGGGAGCTGTTTTTT. It encodes CASSYGGADTGELFF. This chain uses TRBV6-5 with TRBJ2-2, with D perhaps matching TRBD2 (7 bases). Germline V gene sequence: CDR1 MNHEY, CDR2 SVGAGI. The ends were cut back, 2 bases at V and 3 bases at J, with 10 bases in the middle. The CDR3 is 15 amino acids.

The J gene is TRBJ1-1, the V gene TRBV6-5, with a weak D call TRBD1 (5 bases). The CDR3 is 12 amino acids. The ends were cut back, 8 bases at V and 7 bases at J, with 14 bases in the middle. In germline, CDR1 is MNHEY, CDR2 SVGAGI. CDR3 DNA sequence: TGTGCCAGCTCAGGAGGGACGAATGAAGCTTTCTTT. It translates to CASSGGTNEAFF.

The V and J genes are TRBV6-1 and TRBJ2-7; TRBD2 agrees at 7 bases. CDR3 length: 15 residues. The ends lost 5 bases at V and 6 bases at J; junction bases unmatched: 13. Germline assignment: CDR1 MNHNS and CDR2 SASEGT. The CDR3 spells CASSPGGGRAGEQYF. The CDR3 DNA follows: TGTGCCAGCAGTCCTGGGGGAGGGCGTGCGGGCGAGCAGTACTTC.

The chain couples TRBV4-1 to TRBJ2-1; 11 nucleotides align to TRBD2. The CDR3 is 16 amino acids. Germline CDR1 and CDR2: MGHRA and YSYEKL. Unmatched junction bases numbered 2, after V lost 4 bases and J lost 0 bases. The CDR3 nucleotides read TGCGCCAGCAGCCGAGGGACTAGCGGCTCCTACAATGAGCAGTTCTTC. Amino acid sequence: CASSRGTSGSYNEQFF.

V and J are TRBV21-1 and TRBJ1-1; the table's D call of TRBD1 was not tested on the DNA. TRBV21-1 is a listed pseudogene. The CDR3 covers 18 residues. As DNA, the CDR3 is TGTGCCAGCAGCAAAGAGGGGGCAGGAGCCGTTTTGAACACTGAAGCTTTCTTT. It codes for CASSKEGAGAVLNTEAFF.

To note about this clone: Within the sample, other DNA sequences also encode this same CDR3. The rearrangement uses TRBV30 and TRBJ2-7; D is possibly TRBD1 (5 bases). Germline-derived CDR1 and CDR2 are GTSNPN and SVGIG (reference sequence). The CDR3 loop spans 12 amino acids. V gave up 2 bases and J gave up 3 bases, with 8 bases separating them. CDR3 DNA sequence: TGTGCCTGGAGTCTCCAGGGCTACGAGCAGTACTTC. This gives the protein CAWSLQGYEQYF.

The genes are TRBV29-1 and TRBJ2-3, with a possible D match to TRBD1 (5 bases). V lost 1 base to trimming and J lost 3 bases, with 8 bases between them. Germline lookup yields CDR1 SQVTM and CDR2 ANQGSEA. There are 13 residues in the CDR3. The chain's CDR3 is CSVEVGLTDTQYF. The CDR3 nucleotides are TGCAGCGTTGAAGTGGGGCTGACAGATACGCAGTATTTT.

The chain recombines TRBV9 with TRBJ2-4; D might be TRBD1 (7 bases). The CDR3 has 13 amino acids. The V end lost 3 bases, the J end lost 6 bases, and 10 bases lay between the germline ends. The germline gives CDR1 SGDLS, CDR2 YYNGEE. The CDR3 loop reads CASSAQGGNIQYF. CDR3 in DNA: TGTGCCAGCAGCGCTCAGGGGGGAAACATTCAGTACTTC. The full variable domain, rest sourced from reference TRBV9 and TRBJ2-4, is DSGVTQTPKHLITATGQRVTLRCSPRSGDLSVYWYQQSLDQGLQFLIQYYNGEERAKGNILERFSAQQFPDLHSELNLSSLELGDSALYFCASSAQGGNIQYFGAGTRLSVL.

Here the CDR3 reads CASSYEGGATEAFF. As DNA, the CDR3 is TGTGCCAGCAGTTACGAAGGAGGGGCCACTGAAGCTTTCTTT. The chain has TRBV6-5 and TRBJ1-1; D may be TRBD1 (5 bases). Trimming took off 2 bases at V and 4 bases at J, with 11 bases between the two ends. Germline values: CDR1 MNHEY, CDR2 SVGAGI. CDR3 length: 14 amino acids.

V and J are TRBV5-8 and TRBJ1-4, with D unclear. Germline lookup yields CDR1 SGHTS and CDR2 YDEGEE. The CDR3 is 15 amino acids. V shed 2 bases and J shed 6 bases, with 14 bases lying between them. DNA for the CDR3: TGTGCCAGCAGCTTAAGATCGGTCTCGGATGAAAAACTGTTTTTT. It translates to CASSLRSVSDEKLFF.

The chain has TRBV7-2 and TRBJ1-4; the D is unclear. The CDR3 runs 12 residues. Per germline, CDR1 SGHTA and CDR2 FQGNSA. V lost 5 bases and J lost 4, with 5 bases in between. In DNA form, the CDR3 reads TGTGCCAGCAGCCAGATTAATGAAAAACTGTTTTTT. Translating gives CASSQINEKLFF. Drawing the rest from reference TRBV7-2 and TRBJ1-4, the complete variable domain is GAGVSQSPSNKVTEKGKDVELRCDPISGHTALYWYRQSLGQGLEFLIYFQGNSAPDKSGLPSDRFSAERTGGSVSTLTIQRTQQEDSAVYLCASSQINEKLFFGSGTQLSVL.

V and J are TRBV27 and TRBJ2-7, with unresolved D. In germline, CDR1 is MNHEY, CDR2 SMNVEV (reference sequence). The CDR3 has 13 amino acids. Trimming removed 6 bases at V and 4 bases at J, with 13 bases between. This CDR3 reads CASRPSAGYEQYF. The CDR3 bases are TGTGCCAGCAGGCCGTCGGCAGGTTACGAGCAGTACTTC.

The chain links TRBV27 to TRBJ2-1; 13 bases agree with TRBD2. CDR1 is MNHEY and CDR2 is SMNVEV in the germline V gene (reference sequence). The CDR3 spans 18 residues. Trimming removed 0 bases from V and 0 bases from J; junction bases left unmatched: 2. CDR3 region: CASSLSLAGGSSYNEQFF. As DNA, the CDR3 is TGTGCCAGCAGTTTATCACTAGCGGGGGGGAGCTCCTACAATGAGCAGTTCTTC.

The CDR3 DNA follows: TGCGCCAGCAGGCAACCGGGACATCCATATGGCTACACCTTC. Residues: CASRQPGHPYGYTF. The chain joins TRBV4-1 to TRBJ1-2, with D perhaps TRBD1 (6 bases). Germline V CDR1 and CDR2: MGHRA, YSYEKL. This CDR3 has 14 residues. V was pared by 6 bases and J by 5 bases, with 16 bases between.

The chain links TRBV7-9 to TRBJ1-2, with 9 nucleotides matching TRBD1. The CDR3 loop spans 14 amino acids. Germline loops: CDR1 SEHNR, CDR2 FQNEAQ (reference sequence). Trimming removed 5 bases from V and 5 bases from J; junction bases left unmatched: 6. The CDR3 coding sequence is TGTGCCAGCAGCCTAACGGGGACAGGGTATGGCTACACCTTC. Translating gives CASSLTGTGYGYTF.

This rearrangement joins TRBV6-5 to TRBJ1-1; unclear D gene. The V gene lost 7 bases and the J gene lost 3 bases, with 18 bases spanning the gap. Germline-derived CDR1 and CDR2 are MNHEY and SVGAGI. The CDR3 is made up of 15 amino acids. The CDR3 reads CASTNDIGGHTEAFF. DNA of the CDR3: TGTGCCAGCACTAATGACATCGGAGGGCACACTGAAGCTTTCTTT.

This sequence joins TRBV2 and TRBJ2-7; 9 nucleotides agree with TRBD1. After removal of 7 bases from V and 3 bases from J, the junction contained 7 bases not matched to a gene. Germline V gene data show CDR1 as SNHLY and CDR2 as FYNNEI. The CDR3 extends over 14 amino acids. Here the CDR3 reads CASTRWTGDYEQYF. CDR3 DNA sequence: TGTGCCAGCACCCGTTGGACAGGGGACTACGAGCAGTACTTC.

Notes on this clone: One junction end does not reproduce the germline sequence, and a read error may be involved. The CDR3 region has the DNA TGTGCTAGCAGCGCTGGACTAGTGATGGCCTCAGATACGCAGTATTTT. It encodes CASSAGLVMASDTQYF. The genes are TRBV7-7 and TRBJ2-3; 7 nucleotides match TRBD2. This CDR3 spans 16 amino acids. Per the germline V gene, CDR1 is SSHAT and CDR2 is FNYEAQ (reference sequence).

The rearrangement uses TRBV6-1 and TRBJ1-1; TRBD1 matches at 9 bases. V dropped 5 bases and J dropped 5; count of bases not matched to a gene: 9. This CDR3 spans 15 amino acids. From germline, CDR1 is MNHNS and CDR2 SASEGT. In nucleotides, the CDR3 is TGTGCCAGCAGTAACCTACAGGGGGCGCGGACTGAAGCTTTCTTT. Its protein is CASSNLQGARTEAFF.

The chain combines TRBV6-5 with TRBJ1-4; 7 bases line up with TRBD1. The CDR3 is made up of 15 amino acids. Germline V gives CDR1 MNHEY, CDR2 SVGAGI. The V gene end was trimmed by 6 bases and the J gene end by 3 bases; junction bases not matched to a gene: 7. This CDR3 is CASSSRDSSNEKLFF. For the CDR3, the DNA is TGTGCCAGCAGCTCAAGGGACAGCTCTAATGAAAAACTGTTTTTT.

This chain uses TRBV5-4 with TRBJ2-2; 7 positions agree with TRBD1. The germline V gene encodes CDR1 SGHNT and CDR2 YYREEE (reference sequence). J lost 3 bases, V lost 0 bases, and 2 bases had no gene match. The CDR3 has 15 residues. The CDR3 nucleotides are TGTGCCAGCAGCTTGGTTGGACAGGACACCGGGGAGCTGTTTTTT. Translated: CASSLVGQDTGELFF. Supplemented by reference TRBV5-4 and TRBJ2-2, the full variable domain reads ETGVTQSPTHLIKTRGQQVTLRCSSQSGHNTVSWYQQALGQGPQFIFQYYREEENGRGNFPPRFSGLQFPNYSSELNVNALELDDSALYLCASSLVGQDTGELFFGEGSRLTVL.

Written as DNA, the CDR3 is TGTGCCAGCAGTGAATGGCTAGCGGGCACAGATACGCAGTATTTT. It specifies CASSEWLAGTDTQYF. J is TRBJ2-3 and V is TRBV2, with TRBD2 matching 7 bases. V lost 2 bases to trimming and J lost 1 base; unmatched junction nucleotides: 3. Per germline, CDR1 SNHLY and CDR2 FYNNEI. The CDR3 totals 15 residues.

The chain employs TRBV6-5 and TRBJ2-3, with TRBD2 matching over 7 bases. V dropped 7 bases and J dropped 6; count of bases not matched to a gene: 7. From germline, CDR1 is MNHEY and CDR2 SVGAGI. The CDR3 is made up of 13 amino acids. The CDR3 spells CASKRTRRDTQYF. In DNA form, the CDR3 reads TGTGCCAGCAAAAGGACTAGACGTGATACGCAGTATTTT.

This chain joins TRBV7-2 and TRBJ1-3; 8 nucleotides align to TRBD1. This CDR3 is built from 13 residues. Germline-derived CDR1 and CDR2 are SGHTA and FQGNSA. V shed 5 bases, J shed 4 bases, and the junction held 1 base outside the gene matches. CDR3 residues: CASSPGGGNTIYF. CDR3 sequence (DNA): TGTGCCAGCAGCCCAGGGGGCGGAAACACCATATATTTT.